Included here is one TCR beta chain sequence, with context. Its antigen is as yet unknown. The PCR had 60 Vbeta and 13 Jbeta primers. Libraries were prepared by immunoSEQ multiplex PCR; TCRdb keeps only in-frame clonotypes and omits some of them. The data show about 140,000 clones, about 74% seen once. These data belong to a study of cytomegalovirus exposure and HLA in healthy donors. Study observations and caveats: The authors later found HLA-associated TCR beta chains more clonally expanded than equally common others. Among CMV-associated TCR beta chains, most appeared HLA-restricted in a later analysis. Among TCR sequences, most were rare, though some public TCRs appeared in many donors.

V was clipped by 4 bases and J by 2 bases, with 4 bases between them. The CDR3 contains 12 residues. Per the germline V gene, CDR1 is SGHDT and CDR2 is YYEEEE. The sequence came from a woman in her thirties or forties in good health and CMV-seronegative. The sample consisted of PBMCs. V usage is TRBV5-6 and J usage is TRBJ2-1, with D uncertain. CDR3 residues: CASSRAYNEQFF. The CDR3, as DNA: TGTGCCAGCAGCCGGGCCTACAATGAGCAGTTCTTC.